This record looks at one T cell receptor beta chain sequence and its context. Its specificity is unknown. The sample originates from a study of vaccination effects on CD4 cells after COVID-19. Turning to the study itself: CD4+ T cells specific for antigen were expanded with viral peptide pools by the ViraFEST assay before sequencing.

Only in-frame clones appear in the TCRdb table, and some are missing; sequencing was by immunoSEQ multiplex PCR. This sample yields tens of thousands of clones, of which over 70% are seen a single time; about 2% belongs to the top ten. Germline V gives CDR1 MNHEY, CDR2 SVGAGI. CDR3 length: 14 amino acids. Trimming left V 0 bases short and J 5 bases short, with 8 bases between. General study findings and limits: Recruitment yielded few convalescent patients, and the study had no early post-infection timepoints. Clones arising from infection and from vaccination showed marked clonal contraction late after vaccination.

Culture proceeded for 10 days, and CD4+ T cells were then isolated. Every participant took two doses of the BNT162b2 or mRNA-1273 vaccine. At days 3 and 7, half of the medium was exchanged for IL-2 medium. The chain recombines TRBV6-5 with TRBJ2-1; D possibly matches TRBD1 or TRBD2 (5 bases each). The sequenced sample was CD4+ T cells from PBMCs cultured without peptide, obtained after COVID-19 vaccination. This TCR was sampled from a human donor who received a COVID-19 vaccine. The CDR3 sequence: CASSYSRGDNEQFF. The CDR3 DNA follows: TGTGCCAGCAGTTACTCGAGGGGCGACAATGAGCAGTTCTTC.